This is a list of T cell receptor beta chains from one sample in a study of graft-versus-host responses after intestinal transplantation. Generated by immunoSEQ multiplex PCR, the TCRdb table keeps only in-frame clones and is missing some. Of roughly 50,000 clones listed, 80% to 95% are singletons. No antigens are known for them. Sequenced material: unstimulated CD4+ T cells sorted from spleen or lymph node cells, taken before transplant. The receptors come from a human donor who was the organ donor for an intestinal transplant. Each CDR3 is given with its conserved first and last residue.

V	J	CDR3
TRBV28	TRBJ2-7	CASSLKFTIYEQYF
TRBV11-3	TRBJ2-7	CASSLDPWYGSSYEQYF
TRBV27	TRBJ2-5	CASSPTPRTATQETQYF
TRBV2	TRBJ2-1	CASSEALLPSYNEQFF
TRBV27	TRBJ2-5	CASSLGLAGWETQYF
TRBV6-1	TRBJ2-3	CASSNLAGEGDTQYF
TRBV25-1	TRBJ1-2	CASSQGSFYGYTF
TRBV10-3	TRBJ2-7	CAISAGLAGGWYEQYF
TRBV5-5	TRBJ1-2	CASQAYRDYGYTF
TRBV30	TRBJ2-7	CAWSVYRGPGDEQYF
TRBV7-3	TRBJ2-5	CASSLDRDETQYF
TRBV23-1	TRBJ2-4	CASSQRAGGVAKNIQYF
TRBV7-6	TRBJ1-5	CASSFGRNQPQHF